Shown below are 11 T cell receptor beta chains from a single sample sequenced in a study of blood T cells in healthy people across ages. The use of a sample-barcoded 5' primer and a J-beta primer mix characterized a second PCR of roughly 7 to 11 cycles. One entry per CDR3 protein results from TCRdb running MiXCR on the 5' RACE reads. The sample yields 500,000 to 550,000 distinct CDR3 sequences, about 25% seen once. These data were likewise used in another study, on T cells of mothers and their children.

The specimen sequenced was blood. The origin of the receptors is a boy aged 5-17 years in good health.

The J gene is TRBJ2-5, the V gene TRBV10-3; 9 nucleotides match TRBD2. The DNA end is more similar to TRBJ2-1, so the J call may be wrong. This CDR3 comprises 17 residues. CDR1 ENHRY and CDR2 SYGVKD come from the germline V gene. As DNA, the CDR3 is TGTGCCATCAGTGAGTCCGTAACGCGGGGGGGTCATAGTGAGCAGTTCTTC. As protein: CAISESVTRGGHSEQFF.

This clonotype was counted between two and nine times. This rearrangement joins TRBV3-1 to TRBJ2-2, with D hard to call. V gave up 0 bases and J gave up 6 bases, with 11 bases separating them. The germline gives CDR1 LGHDT, CDR2 YNNKEL (reference sequence). CDR3 length: 15 amino acids. CDR3 DNA sequence: TGTGCCAGCAGCCAAGATCTTCTAGGACCCGGGGAGCTGTTTTTT. The encoded protein is CASSQDLLGPGELFF. The full variable domain, rest sourced from reference TRBV3-1 and TRBJ2-2, is DTAVSQTPKYLVTQMGNDKSIKCEQNLGHDTMYWYKQDSKKFLKIMFSYNNKELIINETVPNRFSPKSPDKAHLNLHINSLELGDSAVYFCASSQDLLGPGELFFGEGSRLTVL.

This clonotype was counted between two and nine times. The V call is TRBV7-9, the J call TRBJ2-5; TRBD1 agrees at 9 bases. The ends lost 6 bases at V and 2 bases at J; junction bases unmatched: 10. This CDR3 has 16 residues. In germline, CDR1 is SEHNR, CDR2 FQNEAQ (reference sequence). Here the CDR3 reads CASRRGRQGVQETQYF. The DNA for the CDR3 is TGTGCCAGCAGACGTGGGCGACAGGGGGTACAAGAGACCCAGTACTTC.

CDR3 residues: CASSSLGTGGHEQYF. As DNA, the CDR3 is TGTGCCAGCAGTTCTCTCGGGACAGGGGGCCACGAGCAGTACTTC. This chain connects TRBV27 to TRBJ2-7; 12 bases are shared with TRBD1. This CDR3 has 15 residues. Germline V CDR1 and CDR2: MNHEY, SMNVEV (reference sequence). Losses at the gene ends were 4 bases for V and 5 bases for J; bases not matched to a gene: 6.

This clonotype was seen a few times. The genes are TRBV12-3 or TRBV12-4 and TRBJ2-1; D is perhaps TRBD2 (6 bases). CDR3 length equals 16 residues. The V end was cut by 5 bases, the J end by 0 bases, with 14 bases between. The CDR3 DNA is TGTGCCAGCAGTCCCGGGACTTCCAGCTCCTACAATGAGCAGTTCTTC. Encoded protein: CASSPGTSSSYNEQFF.

The chain links TRBV28 to TRBJ2-7; D tentatively fits TRBD1 or TRBD2 (5 bases each). From germline, CDR1 is MDHEN and CDR2 SYDVKM. This CDR3 comprises 15 residues. V was cut by 4 bases and J by 5 bases, with 18 bases left in between. The CDR3 spells CASSSFSGTRHEQYF. In nucleotides, the CDR3 is TGTGCCAGCAGTTCTTTCTCCGGGACGCGCCACGAGCAGTACTTC.

The table lists this clonotype with many counts. The V call is TRBV6-1, the J call TRBJ1-1; D gene ambiguous. Trimming removed 1 base at V and 5 bases at J, with 14 bases between. Germline V gene lookup returns CDR1 MNHNS and CDR2 SASEGT. The CDR3 covers 15 residues. In DNA, the CDR3 is TGTGCCAGCAGTGAAGAGGAGGGTGGGAGGACTGAAGCTTTCTTT. It codes for CASSEEEGGRTEAFF.

The chain is built from TRBV28 and TRBJ2-5; either TRBD1 or TRBD2 may supply D (5 bases each). This CDR3 is built from 16 residues. The V end was cut by 6 bases, the J end by 6 bases, with 23 bases between. In germline, CDR1 is MDHEN, CDR2 SYDVKM. The CDR3 spells CASSSAFEGTDQTQYF. The CDR3 bases are TGTGCCAGCAGCTCCGCTTTCGAGGGGACGGACCAGACCCAGTACTTC.

In its sample, this clonotype was seen a few times. The J gene is TRBJ2-7, the V gene TRBV6-1; D tentatively fits TRBD1 or TRBD2 (5 bases each). The CDR3 is 14 residues long. Germline-derived CDR1 and CDR2 are MNHNS and SASEGT. V lost 3 bases to trimming and J lost 6 bases, with 15 bases between them. CDR3 region: CASSDWGIVPEQYF. CDR3 nucleotide sequence: TGTGCCAGCAGTGATTGGGGGATAGTGCCCGAGCAGTACTTC.

This clonotype was found a few times. CDR3 DNA: TGCAGTGCTAGTCCCCTTGTTGGGGACAGGGTCAATGAGCAGTTCTTC. This encodes CSASPLVGDRVNEQFF. The chain joins TRBV20-1 to TRBJ2-1; 9 bases map to TRBD1. Germline CDR1 DFQATT, CDR2 SNEGSKA (reference sequence). The CDR3 is made up of 16 amino acids. V was pared by 3 bases and J by 6 bases, with 12 bases of the junction left unmatched.

This clonotype was counted only a few times. This chain links TRBV7-2 with TRBJ2-5; 7 positions match TRBD2. Trimming cost V 0 bases and J 5 bases; bases outside gene matches: 9. Germline CDR1 reads SGHTA; CDR2 reads FQGNSA. This CDR3 is 16 amino acids long. Here the CDR3 DNA reads TGTGCCAGCAGCTTAGCGGTGGGAGGGCCCGGGGAGACCCAGTACTTC. It codes for CASSLAVGGPGETQYF.